This is a list of T cell receptor beta chains from one sample in a study of CD8 T cells in ankylosing spondylitis. TCRdb passed the 5' RACE reads through MiXCR, listing each CDR3 protein once. The profile shows 150,000 or so distinct CDR3 sequences, 9.5% to 10% of them singletons. The sample comprised blood, either unsorted or a sorted T cell fraction (not recorded which). The origin of the receptors is a female donor with ankylosing spondylitis or in good health (not recorded which). Both conserved end residues are part of each CDR3. A D gene is named only where the DNA matches it firmly. Part of the rows lack a size; the others show once, few, many or a class for expanded clones.

TRBJ1-2 | TRBV7-2 | . | few | TGTGCCAGCAGCTTAGGGATGGGGTCCTTCTATGGCTACACCTTC | CASSLGMGSFYGYTF
TRBJ2-2 | TRBV27 | . | few | TGTGCCAGCAGTTTGGGGGGAGGCGCCGGGGAGCTGTTTTTT | CASSLGGGAGELFF
TRBJ2-7 | TRBV7-8 | TRBD2 | few | TGTGCCAGCAGCTTAGTGGGGTCCGGGACTAGTGCGTACGAGCAGTACTTC | CASSLVGSGTSAYEQYF
TRBJ2-1 | TRBV6-2/TRBV6-3 | TRBD2 | . | TGTGCCAGCAGGCGGGCTAGCGGGCGGCAAACCCATCTCTCCTACAATGAGCAGTTCTTC | CASRRASGRQTHLSYNEQFF
TRBJ1-2 | TRBV11-1 | . | few | TGTGCCAGCAGATATCCGAATTTTAACAGGGAGGAGCACTATGGCTACACCTTC | CASRYPNFNREEHYGYTF
TRBJ2-1 | TRBV9 | TRBD2 | . | TGTGCCAGCAGCGTAGGCGGGAGGGACAATGAGCAGTTCTTC | CASSVGGRDNEQFF
TRBJ2-5 | TRBV6-5 | TRBD1 | . | TGTGCCAGCAGTTCCACACAGGGGCGGGAGACCCAGTACTTC | CASSSTQGRETQYF
TRBJ1-1 | TRBV24-1 | . | . | TGTGCCACCAGTGATTTGCGATCACGGGACACTGAAGCTTTCTTT | CATSDLRSRDTEAFF
TRBJ2-7 | TRBV29-1 | TRBD2 | many | TGCAGCGCCTCCCGCCTAGCGGATATCGCCTCCTACGAGCAGTACTTC | CSASRLADIASYEQYF
TRBJ1-4 | TRBV7-9 | . | many | TGTGCCAGCAGCCCCGAGGGGGGTTCCAGTGAAAAACTGTTTTTT | CASSPEGGSSEKLFF
TRBJ2-1 | TRBV19 | . | . | TGTGCCAGTAGCGACTCCGTATACAATGAGCAGTTCTTC | CASSDSVYNEQFF
TRBJ1-6 | TRBV20-1 | TRBD1 | . | TGCAGTGCTTCCCAACAGGGGAGTTCCTATAATTCACCCCTCCACTTT | CSASQQGSSYNSPLHF
TRBJ2-5 | TRBV10-3 | . | . | TGTGCCATCAGCGAACAGGGAAGGGAGACCCAGTACTTC | CAISEQGRETQYF
TRBJ2-5 | TRBV19 | TRBD2 | . | TGTGCCAGTACTCGCGGGACTAGCAGTCAAGAGACCCAGTACTTC | CASTRGTSSQETQYF
TRBJ2-5 | TRBV12-5 | TRBD1 | once | TGTGCTAGCTGCGGGACAGGGAATCAGACCCAGTACTTC | CASCGTGNQTQYF
TRBJ2-7 | TRBV20-1 | . | . | TGCAGTGCTAGAGATAAGTACTCCTACGAGCAGTACTTC | CSARDKYSYEQYF
TRBJ2-1 | TRBV7-9 | . | few | TGTGCCAGCACCGCCGGCCCCCGGTACAATGAGCAGTTCTTC | CASTAGPRYNEQFF
TRBJ2-1 | TRBV6-5 | TRBD1 | few | TGTGCCAGCAGCCCACAGGGGGATGAGCAGTTCTTC | CASSPQGDEQFF